These T cell receptor beta chains were read from a single sample in a study of OX40 agonist ivuxolimab in advanced cancers. Generated by immunoSEQ multiplex PCR, the TCRdb table keeps only in-frame clones and is missing some. The data contain roughly 92,000 clones, around 91% of them seen just once; the ten biggest clones take up 0.7% to 1%. The material sequenced was CD4+ or CD8+ T cells sorted from blood, taken in a trial of the OX40 agonist ivuxolimab. Receptors were obtained from an adult with an advanced solid tumor such as melanoma, head and neck, liver or kidney cancer. Both conserved end residues are part of each CDR3. A D gene is named only where the DNA matches it firmly. For some rows the clone size is stated as once, few or many, or as a class when expanded; others skip it.

TGTGCCAGCAGCTTAGTATGGGGACAAACCCACAATGAGCAGTTCTTC CASSLVWGQTHNEQFF once TRBJ2-1 NA TRBV7-9
TGTGCCAGCAGCTTAGCAGGCCTCAGGCGCGGGAGAGTTGGATTCAATGAGCAGTTCTTC CASSLAGLRRGRVGFNEQFF NA TRBJ2-1 TRBD2 TRBV7-2
TGTGCCAGCAGCTTATTACGGGACTCTGGAAACACCATATATTTT CASSLLRDSGNTIYF few TRBJ1-3 NA TRBV7-2
TGTGCCAGCAGTCTGACAGCTAATCAGCCCCAGCATTTT CASSLTANQPQHF NA TRBJ1-5 NA TRBV7-6
TGTGCCATCACCAGGGACCCCGGGATGGACTATGGCTACACCTTC CAITRDPGMDYGYTF NA TRBJ1-2 NA TRBV10-3
TGTGCTAGCAGCCGTGAACAGTTTCCCGGGGAGCTGTTTTTT CASSREQFPGELFF NA TRBJ2-2 NA TRBV7-7
TGCGCCAGCAGCCCGCTCTACCCCGGTGAAAAACTGTTTTTT CASSPLYPGEKLFF NA TRBJ1-4 NA TRBV5-1
TGTGCCAGCGGTAGAGGCACAGATACGCAGTATTTT CASGRGTDTQYF NA TRBJ2-3 NA TRBV6-6
TGTGCCAGCAGCCCTACAGGGGGCACTGGAAACACCATATATTTT CASSPTGGTGNTIYF once TRBJ1-3 TRBD1 TRBV5-8
TGTGCCAGCAGCTTAGGGTCAGGGAGGGAGGAGAATCAGCCCCAGCATTTT CASSLGSGREENQPQHF NA TRBJ1-5 NA TRBV7-9